This TCR beta chain came from a study of blood T cells in healthy people across ages. Through a sample-barcoded 5' primer and a J-beta primer mix, a second PCR was run for roughly 6 to 12 cycles. In TCRdb, the 5' RACE reads were re-called with MiXCR into one record per CDR3 protein. The top ten hold 6.5% to 8.5% of the sample, which has about 1.4 million distinct CDR3 sequences, 59% seen once. Trimming cost V 4 bases and J 6 bases, with 19 bases left between them. The CDR3 consists of 15 residues. Germline CDR1 and CDR2: SGDLS and YYNGEE. PBMCs numbering at least 7 million were isolated per sample. The sequenced sample was blood. The receptor comes from a man between 18 and 29 years old in good health. The rearrangement uses TRBV9 and TRBJ1-2; tentatively, D is TRBD1 (6 bases). The CDR3 nucleotides read TGTGCCAGCAGCCCGGGGCCGGGGGCAATGGATGGCTACACCTTC. This gives the protein CASSPGPGAMDGYTF.